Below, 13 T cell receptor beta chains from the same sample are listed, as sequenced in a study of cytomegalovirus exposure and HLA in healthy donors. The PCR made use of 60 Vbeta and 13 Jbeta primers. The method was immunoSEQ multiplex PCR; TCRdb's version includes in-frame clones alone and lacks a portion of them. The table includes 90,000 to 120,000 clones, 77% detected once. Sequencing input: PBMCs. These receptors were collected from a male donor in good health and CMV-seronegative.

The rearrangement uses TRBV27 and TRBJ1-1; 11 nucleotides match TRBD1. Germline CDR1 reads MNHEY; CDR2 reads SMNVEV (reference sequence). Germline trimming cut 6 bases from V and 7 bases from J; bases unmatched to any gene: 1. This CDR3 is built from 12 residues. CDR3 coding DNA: TGTGCCAGCAGGGGACAGGGGGTTGAAGCTTTCTTT. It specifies CASRGQGVEAFF.

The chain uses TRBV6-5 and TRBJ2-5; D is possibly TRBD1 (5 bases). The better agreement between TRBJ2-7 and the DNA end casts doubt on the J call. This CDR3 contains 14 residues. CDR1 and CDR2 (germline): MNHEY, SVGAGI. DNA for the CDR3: TGTGCCAGCGCCGGCAGGGTTCAATCCTACGAGCAGTACTTC. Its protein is CASAGRVQSYEQYF.

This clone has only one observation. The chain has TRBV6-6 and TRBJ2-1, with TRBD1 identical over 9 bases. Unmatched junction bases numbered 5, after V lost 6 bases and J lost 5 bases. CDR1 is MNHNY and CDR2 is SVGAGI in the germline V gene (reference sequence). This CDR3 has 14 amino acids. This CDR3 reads CASRWDRDNNEQFF. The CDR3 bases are TGTGCCAGCAGATGGGACAGGGATAACAATGAGCAGTTCTTC.

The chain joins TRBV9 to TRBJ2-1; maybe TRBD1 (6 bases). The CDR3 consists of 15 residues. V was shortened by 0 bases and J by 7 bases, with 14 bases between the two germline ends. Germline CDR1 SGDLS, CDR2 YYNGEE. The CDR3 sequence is CASSVEGERGNEQFF. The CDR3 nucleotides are TGTGCCAGCAGCGTAGAGGGGGAGCGAGGGAATGAGCAGTTCTTC.

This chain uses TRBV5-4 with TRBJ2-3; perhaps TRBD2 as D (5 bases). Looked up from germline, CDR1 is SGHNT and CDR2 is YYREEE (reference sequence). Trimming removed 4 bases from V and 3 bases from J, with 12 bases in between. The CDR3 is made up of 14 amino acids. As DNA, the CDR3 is TGTGCCAGCAGCGAGCCTAGCAGTACAGATACGCAGTATTTT. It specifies CASSEPSSTDTQYF. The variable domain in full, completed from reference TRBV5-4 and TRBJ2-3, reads ETGVTQSPTHLIKTRGQQVTLRCSSQSGHNTVSWYQQALGQGPQFIFQYYREEENGRGNFPPRFSGLQFPNYSSELNVNALELDDSALYLCASSEPSSTDTQYFGPGTRLTVL.

The CDR3 is CASTRTGSYGYTF. The DNA for the CDR3 is TGTGCCAGTACACGGACAGGTTCCTATGGCTACACCTTC. V usage is TRBV19 and J usage is TRBJ1-2; 7 positions agree with TRBD1. CDR3 length: 13 amino acids. Germline CDR1 is LNHDA and CDR2 is SQIVND (reference sequence). The V segment lost 7 bases and the J segment 4 bases; nucleotides outside the gene matches: 6.

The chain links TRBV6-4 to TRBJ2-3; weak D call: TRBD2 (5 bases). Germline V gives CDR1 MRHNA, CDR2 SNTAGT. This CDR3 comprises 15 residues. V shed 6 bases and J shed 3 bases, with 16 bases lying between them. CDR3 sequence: CASSLNGEGTDTQYF. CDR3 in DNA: TGTGCCAGCAGCCTGAACGGGGAAGGGACAGATACGCAGTATTTT.

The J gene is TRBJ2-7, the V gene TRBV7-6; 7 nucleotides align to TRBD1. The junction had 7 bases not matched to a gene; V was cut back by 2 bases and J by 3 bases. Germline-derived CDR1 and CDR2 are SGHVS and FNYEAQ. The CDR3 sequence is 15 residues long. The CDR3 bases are TGTGCCAGCAGCTTACAACCGGGACAGCACTACGAGCAGTACTTC. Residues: CASSLQPGQHYEQYF.

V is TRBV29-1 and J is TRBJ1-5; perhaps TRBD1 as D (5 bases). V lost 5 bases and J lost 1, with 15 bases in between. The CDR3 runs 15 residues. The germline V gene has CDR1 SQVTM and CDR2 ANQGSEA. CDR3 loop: CSVTSQGESNQPQHF. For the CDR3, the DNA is TGCAGCGTTACATCCCAAGGGGAAAGCAATCAGCCCCAGCATTTT.

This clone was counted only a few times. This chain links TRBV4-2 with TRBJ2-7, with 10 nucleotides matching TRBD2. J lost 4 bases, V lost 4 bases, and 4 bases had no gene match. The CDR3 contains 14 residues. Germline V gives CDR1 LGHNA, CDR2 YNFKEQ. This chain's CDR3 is CASSPGLADYEQYF. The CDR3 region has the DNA TGTGCCAGCAGCCCCGGACTAGCGGATTACGAGCAGTACTTC.

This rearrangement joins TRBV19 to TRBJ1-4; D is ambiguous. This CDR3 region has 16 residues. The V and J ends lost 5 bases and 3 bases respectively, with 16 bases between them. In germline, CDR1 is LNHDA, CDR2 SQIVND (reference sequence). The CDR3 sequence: CASSLTAGVANEKLFF. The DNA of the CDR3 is TGTGCCAGTAGTCTAACTGCCGGGGTGGCTAATGAAAAACTGTTTTTT.

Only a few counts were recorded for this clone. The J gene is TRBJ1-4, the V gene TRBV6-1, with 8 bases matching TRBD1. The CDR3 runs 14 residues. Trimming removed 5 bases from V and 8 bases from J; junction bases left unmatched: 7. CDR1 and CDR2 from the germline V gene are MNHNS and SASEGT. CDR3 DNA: TGTGCCAGCAGTATCCGGACAGGGAACGAAAAACTGTTTTTT. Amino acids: CASSIRTGNEKLFF.

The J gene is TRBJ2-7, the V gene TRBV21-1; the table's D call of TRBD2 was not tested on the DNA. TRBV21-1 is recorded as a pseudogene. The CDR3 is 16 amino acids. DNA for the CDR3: TGTGCCAGCAGCAAAGGCGCCAGACTACCACGTCGGGAGCAGTACTTC. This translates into CASSKGARLPRREQYF.